The rows below give T cell receptor beta chains drawn from one sample of a study of long-term antiretroviral therapy in people with HIV. The table came from immunoSEQ multiplex PCR; TCRdb's copy has only in-frame clones and leaves some out. The repertoire has about 18,000 clones, about nine tenths of them found once; the top ten carry roughly 10%. The specimen was unsorted PBMCs, collected 3 years after starting antiretroviral therapy. These TCRs come from a man aged 45-65 years with HIV. The CDR3 runs from the conserved cysteine through the conserved F or W. Fields, in order: J gene, V gene, CDR3 protein.

TRBJ2-7 TRBV6-8 CASSTYEQYF
TRBJ2-2 TRBV11-2 CASRRLAGGPSTGELFF
TRBJ1-2 TRBV28 CASSLRDRPNYGYTF
TRBJ2-3 TRBV7-9 CASSLATGTRSTDTQYF
TRBJ1-4 TRBV4-3 CASSHGRGRDEKLFF
TRBJ1-5 TRBV27 CASSSAGGSNQPQHF
TRBJ1-2 TRBV11-2 CASSFATGTLSDYGYTF
TRBJ1-1 TRBV5-1 CASSLTRNTEAFF
TRBJ1-5 TRBV7-8 CASSPTDYSNQPQHF
TRBJ2-5 TRBV27 CASSVDRGWQETQYF
TRBJ2-3 TRBV29-1 CSVDSGGLHTDTQYF
TRBJ1-5 TRBV6-4 CASRTQGAWQPQHF
TRBJ1-1 TRBV19 CASTEGPEAFF
TRBJ2-6 TRBV29-1 CSVRDRPSGANVLTF
TRBJ1-3 TRBV9 CASSVEGIASRGTGSGNTIYF
TRBJ1-3 TRBV11-2 CASGYGTSGNTIYF
TRBJ2-1 TRBV5-1 CASSPLAGTGGGNEQFF
TRBJ2-5 TRBV14 CASSQRGEETQYF
TRBJ1-1 TRBV5-1 CASSLQGMNTEAFF
TRBJ1-6 TRBV6-5 CASSTGGGNSPLHF
TRBJ2-7 TRBV30 CAWSPGTAPYEQYF
TRBJ1-6 TRBV27 CASSLYSEPLHSPLHF
TRBJ1-1 TRBV6-5 CASSNSGNTEAFF
TRBJ1-3 TRBV5-5 CASSLAGVAGNTIYF
TRBJ1-3 TRBV11-2 CASSFGMGVDTIYF
TRBJ1-1 TRBV28 CASKLGLSNTEAFF
TRBJ2-7 TRBV19 CASSLRDRVNEQYF
TRBJ1-2 TRBV7-3 CASSLTRGSGYTF
TRBJ1-6 TRBV27 CASSSDRENSPLHF
TRBJ2-7 TRBV5-1 CASSLSPVGVDEQYF
TRBJ2-2 TRBV19 CASSTRGGRVTGELFF
TRBJ2-7 TRBV30 CAWSHEYPHEQYF
TRBJ2-2 TRBV15 CATRTTDSGNTGELFF
TRBJ2-2 TRBV11-3 CASSLNTGELFF
TRBJ1-4 TRBV7-2 CASSLSREKLFF
TRBJ2-3 TRBV19 CASSGLAWDTDTQYF
TRBJ1-2 TRBV19 CASSIGTGNYGYTF
TRBJ2-4 TRBV19 CASTISAGGLAKNIQYF
TRBJ1-5 TRBV2 CASRADSLNQPQHF
TRBJ2-7 TRBV23-1 CASGRDRSYEQYF
TRBJ2-4 TRBV29-1 CSVLAGWDKNIQYF
TRBJ2-3 TRBV18 CASSQDGGLGDTQYF
TRBJ1-1 TRBV5-1 CASSLGRTEAFF
TRBJ2-1 TRBV15 CATSRNYNEQFF
TRBJ1-1 TRBV19 CASSYDKTEAFF
TRBJ1-2 TRBV4-3 CASSHYQTGQEYYGYTF
TRBJ2-2 TRBV10-1 CASSEGLAANTGELFF
TRBJ1-5 TRBV18 CASSPWGSGEFSQPQHF